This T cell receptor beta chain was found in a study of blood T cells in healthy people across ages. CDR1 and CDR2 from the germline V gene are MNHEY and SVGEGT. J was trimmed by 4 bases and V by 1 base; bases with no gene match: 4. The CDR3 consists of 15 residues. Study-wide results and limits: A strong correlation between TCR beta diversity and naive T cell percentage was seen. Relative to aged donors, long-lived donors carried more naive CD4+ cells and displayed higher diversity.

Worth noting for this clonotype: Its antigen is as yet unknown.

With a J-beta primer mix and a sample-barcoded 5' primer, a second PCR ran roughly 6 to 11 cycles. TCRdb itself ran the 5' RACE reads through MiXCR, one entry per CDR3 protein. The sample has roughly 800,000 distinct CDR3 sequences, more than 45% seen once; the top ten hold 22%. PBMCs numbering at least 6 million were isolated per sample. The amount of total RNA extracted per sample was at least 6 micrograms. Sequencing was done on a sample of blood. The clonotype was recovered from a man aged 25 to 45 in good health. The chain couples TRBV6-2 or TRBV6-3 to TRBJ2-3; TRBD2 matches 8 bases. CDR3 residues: CASSYWREAPDTQYF. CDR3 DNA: TGTGCCAGCAGTTACTGGCGGGAGGCTCCAGATACGCAGTATTTT.